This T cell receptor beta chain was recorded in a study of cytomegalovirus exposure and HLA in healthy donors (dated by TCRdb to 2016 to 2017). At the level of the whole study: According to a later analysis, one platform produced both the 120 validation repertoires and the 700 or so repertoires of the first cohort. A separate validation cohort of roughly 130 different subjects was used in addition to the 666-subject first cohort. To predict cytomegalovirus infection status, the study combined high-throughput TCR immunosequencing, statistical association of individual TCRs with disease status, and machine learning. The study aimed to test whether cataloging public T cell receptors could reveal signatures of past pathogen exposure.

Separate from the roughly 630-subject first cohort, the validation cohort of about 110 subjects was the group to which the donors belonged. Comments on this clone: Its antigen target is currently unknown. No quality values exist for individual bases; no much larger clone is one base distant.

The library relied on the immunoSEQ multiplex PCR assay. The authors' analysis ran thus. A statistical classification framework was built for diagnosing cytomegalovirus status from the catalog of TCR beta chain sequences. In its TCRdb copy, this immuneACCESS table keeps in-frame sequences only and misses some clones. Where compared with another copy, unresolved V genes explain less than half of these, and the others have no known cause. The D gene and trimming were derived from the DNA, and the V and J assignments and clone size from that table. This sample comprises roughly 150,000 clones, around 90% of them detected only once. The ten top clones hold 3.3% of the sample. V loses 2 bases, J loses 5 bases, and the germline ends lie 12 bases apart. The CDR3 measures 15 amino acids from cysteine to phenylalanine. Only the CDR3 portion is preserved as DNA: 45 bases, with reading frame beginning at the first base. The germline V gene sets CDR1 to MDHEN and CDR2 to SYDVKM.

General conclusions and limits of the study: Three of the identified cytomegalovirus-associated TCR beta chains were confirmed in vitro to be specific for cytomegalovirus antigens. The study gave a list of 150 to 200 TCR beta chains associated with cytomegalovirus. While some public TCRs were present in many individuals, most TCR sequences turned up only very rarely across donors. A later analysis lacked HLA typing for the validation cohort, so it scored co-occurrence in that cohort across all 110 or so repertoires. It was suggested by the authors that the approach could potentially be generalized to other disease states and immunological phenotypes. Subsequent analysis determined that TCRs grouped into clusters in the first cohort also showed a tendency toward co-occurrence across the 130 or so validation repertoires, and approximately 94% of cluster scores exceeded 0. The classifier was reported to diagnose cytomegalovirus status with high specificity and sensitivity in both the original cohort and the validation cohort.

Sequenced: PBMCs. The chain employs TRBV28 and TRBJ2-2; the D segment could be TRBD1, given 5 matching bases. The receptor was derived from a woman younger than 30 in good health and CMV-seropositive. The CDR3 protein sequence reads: CASSLGGARTGELFF. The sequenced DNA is TGTGCCAGCAGTTTAGGTGGGGCTAGGACCGGGGAGCTGTTTTTT.